This TCR beta chain appears in the sequencing data of a study of cytomegalovirus exposure and HLA in healthy donors. Study-wide findings and caveats: Cytomegalovirus-associated TCR beta chains were listed, numbering 164. The dataset shows that most TCR sequences were rare, while some public TCRs occurred in many donors.

Assay used: immunoSEQ multiplex PCR; TCRdb lists only in-frame clones, some missing. The sample includes around 71,000 clones, over 85% of them seen just once. The CDR3 totals 15 residues. Deletions cut 5 bases from V and 0 bases from J, with 10 bases between. Germline V gene lookup returns CDR1 MDHEN and CDR2 SYDVKM. On this clone: The antigen remains unidentified.

Specimen: PBMCs. This clonotype was obtained from a young man in good health and CMV-seropositive. The chain joins TRBV28 to TRBJ2-2; D gene uncertain. In nucleotides, the CDR3 is TGTGCCAGCAGTGCTCCCGGGTCGAACACCGGGGAGCTGTTTTTT. It yields the protein CASSAPGSNTGELFF.